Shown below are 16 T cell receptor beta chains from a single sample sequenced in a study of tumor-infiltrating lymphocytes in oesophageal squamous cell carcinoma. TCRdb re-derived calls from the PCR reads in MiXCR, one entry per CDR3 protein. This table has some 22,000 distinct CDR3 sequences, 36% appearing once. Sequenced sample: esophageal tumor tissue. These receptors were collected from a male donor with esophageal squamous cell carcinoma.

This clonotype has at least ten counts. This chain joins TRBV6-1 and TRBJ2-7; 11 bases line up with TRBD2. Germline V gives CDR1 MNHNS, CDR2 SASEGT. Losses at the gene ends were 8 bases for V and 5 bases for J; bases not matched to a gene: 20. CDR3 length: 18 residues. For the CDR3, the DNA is TGTGCCAGCTACGGGTTGGTAGCGGGAGGGCTCGGGGCCGACGAGCAGTACTTC. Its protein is CASYGLVAGGLGADEQYF.

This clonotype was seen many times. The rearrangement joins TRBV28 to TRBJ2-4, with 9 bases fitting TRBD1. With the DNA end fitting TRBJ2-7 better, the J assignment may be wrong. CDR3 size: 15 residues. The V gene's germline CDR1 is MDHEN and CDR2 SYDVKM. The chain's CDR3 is CASTPPPGQGYEQYF. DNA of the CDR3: TGTGCCAGCACTCCTCCACCGGGACAGGGATACGAGCAGTACTTC.

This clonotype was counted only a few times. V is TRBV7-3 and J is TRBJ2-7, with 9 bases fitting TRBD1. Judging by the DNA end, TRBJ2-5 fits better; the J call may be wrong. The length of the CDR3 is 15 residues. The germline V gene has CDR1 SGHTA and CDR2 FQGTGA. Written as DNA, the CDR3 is TGTGCCAGCAGCGGCGACAGGGGGGGAATAGAGACCCAGTACTTC. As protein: CASSGDRGGIETQYF.

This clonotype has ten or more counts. The CDR3 spells CASSREGAMGTEAFF. In DNA form, the CDR3 reads TGTGCCAGCAGCCGAGAGGGGGCCATGGGCACTGAAGCTTTCTTT. The chain uses TRBV6-1 and TRBJ1-1; 7 bases fit TRBD1. The junction had 11 bases not matched to a gene; V was cut back by 6 bases and J by 4 bases. CDR3 length equals 15 residues. Germline CDR1 is MNHNS and CDR2 is SASEGT.

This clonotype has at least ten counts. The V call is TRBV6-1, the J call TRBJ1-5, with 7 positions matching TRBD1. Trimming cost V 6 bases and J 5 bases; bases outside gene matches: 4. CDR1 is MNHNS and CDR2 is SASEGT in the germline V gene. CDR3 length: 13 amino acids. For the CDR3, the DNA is TGTGCCAGCAGCAGACAGGGCGATCAGCCCCAGCATTTT. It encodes CASSRQGDQPQHF.

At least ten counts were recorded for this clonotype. CDR3 sequence reads: CASSLVQGNTEAFF. CDR3 DNA sequence: TGCGCCAGCAGCTTGGTACAGGGAAACACTGAAGCTTTCTTT. The rearrangement joins TRBV5-1 to TRBJ1-1; D is perhaps TRBD1 (6 bases). The CDR3 runs 14 residues. Germline CDR1 reads SGHRS; CDR2 reads YFSETQ. The V end was cut by 0 bases, the J end by 2 bases, with 8 bases between.

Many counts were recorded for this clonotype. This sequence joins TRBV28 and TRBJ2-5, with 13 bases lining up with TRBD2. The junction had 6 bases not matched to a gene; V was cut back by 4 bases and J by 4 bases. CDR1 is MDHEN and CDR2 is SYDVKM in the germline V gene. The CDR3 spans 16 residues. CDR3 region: CASSSGLAGRGETQYF. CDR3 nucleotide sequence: TGTGCCAGCAGTTCGGGACTAGCGGGACGTGGAGAGACCCAGTACTTC.

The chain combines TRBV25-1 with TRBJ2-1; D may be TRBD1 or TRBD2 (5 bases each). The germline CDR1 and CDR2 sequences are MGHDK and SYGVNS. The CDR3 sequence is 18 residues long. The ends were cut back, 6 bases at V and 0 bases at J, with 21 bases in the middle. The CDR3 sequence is CASRPNLGPTDSYNEQFF. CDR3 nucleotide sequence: TGTGCCAGCAGACCAAATTTGGGACCTACCGACTCCTACAATGAGCAGTTCTTC. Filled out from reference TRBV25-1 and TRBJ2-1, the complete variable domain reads EADIYQTPRYLVIGTGKKITLECSQTMGHDKMYWYQQDPGMELHLIHYSYGVNSTEKGDLSSESTVSRIRTEHFPLTLESARPSHTSQYLCASRPNLGPTDSYNEQFFGPGTRLTVL.

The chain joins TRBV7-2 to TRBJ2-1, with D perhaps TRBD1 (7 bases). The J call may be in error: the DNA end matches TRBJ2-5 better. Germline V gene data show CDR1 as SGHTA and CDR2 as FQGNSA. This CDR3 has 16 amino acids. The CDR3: CASSSGGTEGRETQYF. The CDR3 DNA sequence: TGTGCCAGCAGCTCTGGCGGGACAGAGGGGCGGGAGACCCAGTACTTC.

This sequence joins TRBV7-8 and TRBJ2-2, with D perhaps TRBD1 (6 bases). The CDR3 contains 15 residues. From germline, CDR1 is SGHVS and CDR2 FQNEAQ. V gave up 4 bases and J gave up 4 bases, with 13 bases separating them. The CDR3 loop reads CASSSRGMGTGELFF. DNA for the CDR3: TGTGCCAGCAGCTCCAGGGGTATGGGCACCGGGGAGCTGTTTTTT.

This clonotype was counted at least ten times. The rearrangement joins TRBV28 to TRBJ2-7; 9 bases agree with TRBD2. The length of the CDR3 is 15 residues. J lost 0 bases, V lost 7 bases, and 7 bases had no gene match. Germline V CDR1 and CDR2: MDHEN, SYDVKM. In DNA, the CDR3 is TGTGCCAGCATGCTCGGACTAGCGCCCTCCTACGAGCAGTACTTC. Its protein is CASMLGLAPSYEQYF.

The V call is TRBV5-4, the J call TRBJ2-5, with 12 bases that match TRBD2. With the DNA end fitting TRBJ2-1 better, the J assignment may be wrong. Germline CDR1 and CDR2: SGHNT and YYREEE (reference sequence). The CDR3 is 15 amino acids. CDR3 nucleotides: TGTGCCAGCAGCTCTAGACTAGCGGGAGAAGATGAGCAGTTCTTC. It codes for CASSSRLAGEDEQFF.

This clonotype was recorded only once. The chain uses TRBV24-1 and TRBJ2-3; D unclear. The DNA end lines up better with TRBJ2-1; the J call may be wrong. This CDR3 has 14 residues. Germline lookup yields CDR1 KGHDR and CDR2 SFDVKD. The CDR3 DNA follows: TGTGCCACCAGTGATTCGGGCTTCTCCAATGAGCAGTTCTTC. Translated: CATSDSGFSNEQFF.

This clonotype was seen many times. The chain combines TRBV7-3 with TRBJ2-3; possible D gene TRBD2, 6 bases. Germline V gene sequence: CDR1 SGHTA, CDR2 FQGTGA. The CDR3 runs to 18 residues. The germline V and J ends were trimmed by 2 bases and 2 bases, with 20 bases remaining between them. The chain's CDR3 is CASSLESGVGHATDTQYF. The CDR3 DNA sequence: TGTGCCAGCAGCTTAGAGTCGGGAGTGGGGCACGCCACAGATACGCAGTATTTT.

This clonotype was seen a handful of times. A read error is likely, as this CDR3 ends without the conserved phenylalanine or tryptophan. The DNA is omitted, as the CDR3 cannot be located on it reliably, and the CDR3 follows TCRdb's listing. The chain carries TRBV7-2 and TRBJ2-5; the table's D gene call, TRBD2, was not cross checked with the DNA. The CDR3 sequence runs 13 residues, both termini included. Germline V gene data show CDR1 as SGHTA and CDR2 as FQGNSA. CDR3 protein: CASSLYSPLHFGN.

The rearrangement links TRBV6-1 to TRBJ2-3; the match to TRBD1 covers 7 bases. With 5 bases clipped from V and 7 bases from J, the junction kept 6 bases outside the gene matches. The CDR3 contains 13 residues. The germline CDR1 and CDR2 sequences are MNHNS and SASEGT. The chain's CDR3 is CASSTPGQNTQYF. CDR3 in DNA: TGTGCCAGCAGTACTCCGGGACAGAATACGCAGTATTTT.